This T cell receptor (beta chain) was sequenced in a study of CD8 T cells in ankylosing spondylitis. Library preparation for TCR beta used quantitative 5'-RACE with molecular barcodes. TCRdb re-called the 5' RACE reads through MiXCR, storing one row per CDR3 protein. The sample has 400,000 to 450,000 distinct CDR3 sequences, 15% to 20% seen once. Trimming removed 2 bases from V and 0 bases from J, with 8 bases in between. Germline CDR1 and CDR2: SNHLY and FYNNEI. CDR3 length equals 15 residues. Study outcomes and limitations: It was reported that disease-linked clones were significantly enriched in matched ankylosing spondylitis synovial fluid. Earlier reports found some motif variants in synovial fluid and blood in reactive arthritis. Disease-associated clonotypes exhibited CD8+ identity and were relatively infrequent in peripheral blood. Fewer than ten highly homologous variants made up a TCR beta motif that seemed to typify ankylosing spondylitis blood.

This clonotype has just a few counts. Its antigen remains unknown. Sequencing input: blood, either unsorted or a sorted T cell fraction (not recorded which). This chain uses TRBV2 with TRBJ1-5; D remains unclear. The TCR comes from a male donor with ankylosing spondylitis. CDR3 amino acids: CASSETRRSNQPQHF. DNA for the CDR3: TGTGCCAGCAGTGAAACGCGGCGTAGCAATCAGCCCCAGCATTTT.